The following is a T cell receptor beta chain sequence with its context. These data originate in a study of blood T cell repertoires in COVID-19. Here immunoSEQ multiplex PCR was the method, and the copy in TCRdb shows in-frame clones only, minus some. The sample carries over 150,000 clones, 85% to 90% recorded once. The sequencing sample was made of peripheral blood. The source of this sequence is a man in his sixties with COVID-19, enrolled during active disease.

CDR3 residues: CASSTTASGNTEAFF. The CDR3 DNA reads as TGTGCCAGCAGCACCACGGCATCGGGGAACACTGAAGCTTTCTTT. The rearrangement links TRBV9 to TRBJ1-1; D not certain. CDR3 length equals 15 residues. Trimming shortened V by 4 bases and J by 1 base, and 14 bases separated the two germline ends. CDR1 SGDLS and CDR2 YYNGEE come from the germline V gene.